The source of this T cell receptor (beta chain) is a study of T-cell reconstitution after alpha-beta-depleted transplantation in children. This clonotype was detected many times. CDR1 is SGHRS and CDR2 is YFSETQ in the germline V gene. This CDR3 is built from 15 residues. The ends were cut back, 0 bases at V and 3 bases at J, with 10 bases in the middle. As it was prepared, the TCRbeta library received unique molecular identifiers. TCRdb independently ran MiXCR on the PCR reads; one entry per CDR3 protein. Among fewer than 250,000 distinct CDR3 sequences listed, 7.5% to 9.5% were seen once. This chain links TRBV5-1 with TRBJ2-1; D remains ambiguous. This clonotype originated in a male patient younger than 18 who had a stem cell transplant for acute lymphoblastic leukemia, so the T cells may come from the graft donor. The sample in question was PBMCs, mostly from graft donor cells, obtained 180 days after TCRalphabeta/CD19-depleted stem cell transplant. The CDR3 spells CASSLGVRSYNEQFF. CDR3 DNA sequence: TGCGCCAGCAGCTTGGGGGTCAGGAGCTACAATGAGCAGTTCTTC.